Listed below are T cell receptor beta chains from one sample, sequenced in a study of blood T cell repertoires in COVID-19. Data came from immunoSEQ multiplex PCR; TCRdb stores just in-frame clones and leaves some out. The sample holds about 49,000 clones, around 90% seen once. The sequenced sample was peripheral blood. Receptor source: a man older than 75 with acute or convalescent COVID-19. Each CDR3 is given with its conserved first and last residue. A D gene is named only where the DNA matches it firmly. Part of the rows lack a size; the others show once, few, many or a class for expanded clones.

TRBJ1-6 TRBD1 few TRBV2 TGTGCCAGCCTCGCCCGGGGACAGGATAATTCACCCCTCCACTTT CASLARGQDNSPLHF
TRBJ2-3 . . TRBV24-1 TGTGCCACCAGTGAACCCCTCGGAGGGCGGGGGCAGTATTTT CATSEPLGGRGQYF
TRBJ1-4 TRBD1 once TRBV19 TGTGCCAGTATGGGACAGGGGAATGAAAAACTGTTTTTT CASMGQGNEKLFF
TRBJ1-1 . . TRBV6-5 TGTGCCAGCACCCAAGCGGGCACTGAAGCTTTCTTT CASTQAGTEAFF
TRBJ1-1 TRBD1 . TRBV2 TGTGCCAGCAGCCTAGGACAGGGGATGGACACTGAAGCTTTCTTT CASSLGQGMDTEAFF
TRBJ2-3 . . TRBV23-1 TGCGCCAGCAGTCAGTCGGACTGGGATACGCAGTATTTT CASSQSDWDTQYF
TRBJ2-2 . . TRBV19 TGTGCCAGTACCCTGACAGTGAACACCGGGGAGCTGTTTTTT CASTLTVNTGELFF
TRBJ1-3 . . TRBV3-1/TRBV3-2 TGTGCCAGCAGCCAGGTCGGGACTGGAAACACCATATATTTT CASSQVGTGNTIYF
TRBJ2-7 . . TRBV5-1 TGCGCCAGCAGCTCGGGACAAACCTACGAGCAGTACTTC CASSSGQTYEQYF
TRBJ2-7 . . TRBV30 TGTGCCCAGGGCCCGGAGGGACCCTACGAGCAGTACTTC CAQGPEGPYEQYF
TRBJ2-7 . . TRBV4-1 TGCGCCAGCAGCCAATACCACGGGGGACCCTACGAGCAGTACTTC CASSQYHGGPYEQYF
TRBJ1-5 . . TRBV7-9 TGTGCCAGCAGCTCCGGTAGCAATCAGCCCCAGCATTTT CASSSGSNQPQHF
TRBJ2-3 . . TRBV6-1 TGTGCCAGCAGTGACCGGGGGGCAGGGGCCTCCGCAGATACGCAGTATTTT CASSDRGAGASADTQYF
TRBJ1-1 TRBD1 . TRBV19 TGTGCCAGTAATGGGGCAGGGGGAACTGAAGCTTTCTTT CASNGAGGTEAFF
TRBJ2-1 TRBD1 . TRBV5-6 TGTGCCAGCAGCTTAGGGGGACAGGGTTTTCATGAGCAGTTCTTC CASSLGGQGFHEQFF
TRBJ1-2 TRBD1 . TRBV19 TGTGCCAGTAGCCCCCAGACAGGGGACTATGGCTACACCTTC CASSPQTGDYGYTF
TRBJ1-2 TRBD1 . TRBV20-1 TGCAGTGCTAGTGGGACAGGGGTTGCGGAAAGTGGCTACACCTTC CSASGTGVAESGYTF
TRBJ2-3 TRBD2 . TRBV7-2 TGTGCCAGCAGCTTAGGCAGGAGCGGGGGGTTAGATACGCAGTATTTT CASSLGRSGGLDTQYF
TRBJ2-1 TRBD1 once TRBV5-5 TGTGCCAGCAGCTGGACAGGGGATCCCTACAATGAGCAGTTCTTC CASSWTGDPYNEQFF
TRBJ1-6 TRBD1 . TRBV5-1 TGCGCCAGCAGCTTGCGGGTGACAGGGGAGAATTCACCCCTCCACTTT CASSLRVTGENSPLHF
TRBJ2-4 TRBD1 . TRBV3-1/TRBV3-2 TGTGCCAGCAGCCCGGACAGGTACAAAAACATTCAGTACTTC CASSPDRYKNIQYF
TRBJ2-3 TRBD1 . TRBV5-1 TGCGCCAGCAGCTCCGGGACAGGGGGCCCCACAGATACGCAGTATTTT CASSSGTGGPTDTQYF
TRBJ2-2 . . TRBV5-3 TGTGCCAGAAGCTGGTTGGAGGGGCACCGGGGAGCTGTTTTT CARSWLEGHRGAVF
TRBJ2-7 . . TRBV12-3/TRBV12-4 TGTGCCAGCAGTTTCGGCTACGAGCAGTACTTC CASSFGYEQYF
TRBJ2-1 TRBD2 . TRBV7-6 TGTGCCAGCAGCTTAAGGCCCGGGACTAGCGGGGGGAGCTCCTACAATGAGCAGTTCTTC CASSLRPGTSGGSSYNEQFF
TRBJ1-4 . . TRBV5-1 TGCGCCAGCAGCTTACAGGGAACTAATGAAAAACTGTTTTTT CASSLQGTNEKLFF
TRBJ2-7 . . TRBV28 TGTGCCAGCAGTTTCGGTGGTTACGGCTACGAGCAGTACTTC CASSFGGYGYEQYF
TRBJ1-2 TRBD1 . TRBV10-3 TGTGCCATCAGGGATGGGGGACAGCCGAACTATGGCTACACCTTC CAIRDGGQPNYGYTF
TRBJ2-2 TRBD1 . TRBV5-8 TGTGCCAGCAGCTTGGTGGGGACAGATAACGGGGAGCTGTTTTTT CASSLVGTDNGELFF
TRBJ1-2 TRBD1 . TRBV10-3 TGTGCCATCAGTGAACAGGGGGCCTCGGTTGATGGCTACACCTTC CAISEQGASVDGYTF
TRBJ1-5 TRBD1 . TRBV15 TGTGCCACCAGCAGACAGGGGGCATATCAGCCCCAGCATTTT CATSRQGAYQPQHF
TRBJ1-1 . . TRBV7-8 TGTGCCAGCAGCTTAGGGGGCCGGGTCTTCTTT CASSLGGRVFF
TRBJ2-3 . . TRBV20-1 TGCAGTGCCTTCTTAGCGTATACGCAGTATTTT CSAFLAYTQYF
TRBJ2-2 . . TRBV11-2 TGTGCCAGCAGAGCTACTCAGAACACCGGGGAGCTGTTTTTT CASRATQNTGELFF
TRBJ1-3 . . TRBV6-5 TGTGCCAGCAGTTCCTACAGGAGACCCTCTGGAAACACCATATATTTT CASSSYRRPSGNTIYF
TRBJ1-2 TRBD1 once TRBV28 TGTGCCAGCAGTTCCCCCCGGGACAGGGGTCGGGAGGGCTACACCTTC CASSSPRDRGREGYTF
TRBJ2-5 TRBD2 . TRBV11-2 TGTGCCAGCAGCTTAGATCTGACTAGCGGGGGAGAGACCCAGTACTTC CASSLDLTSGGETQYF
TRBJ2-1 . . TRBV5-5 TGTGCCAGCAGCCAATCCAGGGGTTCGCACAATGAGCAGTTCTTC CASSQSRGSHNEQFF
TRBJ2-5 . . TRBV30 TGTGCCTGGACAGTCCAAGAGACCCAGTACTTC CAWTVQETQYF
TRBJ2-1 TRBD2 . TRBV20-1 TGCAGTGCTAGTGCGCTAGCGGGGGGGTACAATGAGCAGTTCTTC CSASALAGGYNEQFF
TRBJ2-5 . . TRBV7-8 TGTGCCAGCAGCTTAGCGACGGGTGTGGAGACCCAGTACTTC CASSLATGVETQYF
TRBJ2-1 TRBD1 . TRBV5-4 TGTGCCAGCAGCATGATGGACAGGGTCCATGAGCAGTTCTTC CASSMMDRVHEQFF